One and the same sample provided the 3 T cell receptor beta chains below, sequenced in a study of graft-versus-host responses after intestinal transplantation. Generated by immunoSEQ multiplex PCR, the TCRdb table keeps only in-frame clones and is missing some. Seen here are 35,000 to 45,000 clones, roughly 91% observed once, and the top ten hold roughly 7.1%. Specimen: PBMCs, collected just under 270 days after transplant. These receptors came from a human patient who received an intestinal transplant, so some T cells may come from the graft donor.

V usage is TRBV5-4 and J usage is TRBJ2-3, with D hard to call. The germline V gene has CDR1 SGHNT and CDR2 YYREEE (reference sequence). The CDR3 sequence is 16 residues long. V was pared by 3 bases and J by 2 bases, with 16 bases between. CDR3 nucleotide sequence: TGTGCCAGCAGCTCAGACCGGAACAGATACACAGATACGCAGTATTTT. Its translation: CASSSDRNRYTDTQYF. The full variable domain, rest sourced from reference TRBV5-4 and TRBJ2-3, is ETGVTQSPTHLIKTRGQQVTLRCSSQSGHNTVSWYQQALGQGPQFIFQYYREEENGRGNFPPRFSGLQFPNYSSELNVNALELDDSALYLCASSSDRNRYTDTQYFGPGTRLTVL.

Here the CDR3 reads CASSKQGAVDEQYF. Here the CDR3 DNA reads TGTGCCAGCAGTAAACAGGGGGCAGTGGACGAGCAGTACTTC. This sequence joins TRBV6-5 and TRBJ2-7; 9 bases are a match to TRBD1. In germline, CDR1 is MNHEY, CDR2 SVGAGI. The CDR3 length is 14 residues. Trimming cost V 5 bases and J 5 bases; bases outside gene matches: 7.

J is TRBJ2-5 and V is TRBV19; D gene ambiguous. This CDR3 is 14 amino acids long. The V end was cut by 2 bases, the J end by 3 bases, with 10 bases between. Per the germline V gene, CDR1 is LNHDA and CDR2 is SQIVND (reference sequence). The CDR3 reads CASSILGGKETQYF. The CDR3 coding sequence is TGTGCCAGTAGTATACTCGGCGGTAAAGAGACCCAGTACTTC.